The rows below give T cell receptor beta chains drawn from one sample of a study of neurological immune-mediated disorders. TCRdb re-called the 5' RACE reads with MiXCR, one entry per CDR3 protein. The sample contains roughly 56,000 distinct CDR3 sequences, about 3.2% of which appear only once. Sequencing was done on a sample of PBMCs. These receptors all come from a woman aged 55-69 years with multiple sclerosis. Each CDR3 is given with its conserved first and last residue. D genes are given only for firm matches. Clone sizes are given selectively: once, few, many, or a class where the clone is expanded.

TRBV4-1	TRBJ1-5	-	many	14	TGCGCCAGCAGCCAAGTGCCAGCCAATCAGCCCCAGCATTTT	CASSQVPANQPQHF
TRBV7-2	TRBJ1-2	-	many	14	TGTGCCAGCAGCTTAGGAGCGTCTCGGCGTGGCTACACCTTC	CASSLGASRRGYTF
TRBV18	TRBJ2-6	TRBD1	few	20	TGTGCCAGCTCACCCTACCAGGGGGTTCAATTTTCATCTGGGGCCAACGTCCTGACTTTC	CASSPYQGVQFSSGANVLTF
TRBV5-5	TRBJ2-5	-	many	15	TGTGCCAGCAGCTTGGAAAGCAGGGGAAGAGAGACCCAGTACTTC	CASSLESRGRETQYF
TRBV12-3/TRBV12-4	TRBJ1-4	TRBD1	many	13	TGTGCCAGCGGGACAGAGGCTTATGAAAAACTGTTTTTT	CASGTEAYEKLFF
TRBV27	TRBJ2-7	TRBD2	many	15	TGTGCCAGCCGAACCATAGCGGGGGTGACCTACGAGCAGTACTTC	CASRTIAGVTYEQYF
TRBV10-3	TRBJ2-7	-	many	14	TGTGCCATCAGTGAAGGGACAATCTTGTACGAGCAGTACTTC	CAISEGTILYEQYF
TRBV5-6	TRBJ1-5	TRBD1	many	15	TGTGCCAGCAGCCCCTCGACAGGGATGAATCAGCCCCAGCATTTT	CASSPSTGMNQPQHF
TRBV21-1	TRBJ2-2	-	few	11	TGTGCCAGCAGCTACACCGGGGAGCCGTTTTTT	CASSYTGEPFF
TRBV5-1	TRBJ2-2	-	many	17	TGCGCCAGCAGCTTGGGGGGGCCGCGTCGTGGCACCGGGGAGCTGTTTTTT	CASSLGGPRRGTGELFF
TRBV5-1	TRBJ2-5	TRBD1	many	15	TGCGCCAGCAGCGAATGGGGACAGAGCCAAGATGCCCAGTACTTC	CASSEWGQSQDAQYF
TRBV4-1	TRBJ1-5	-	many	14	TGCGCCAGCAGCCAACCAGGGAGCAATCAGCCCCAGCATTTT	CASSQPGSNQPQHF
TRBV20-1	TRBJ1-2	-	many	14	TGCAGTGCTAGTGTCTTCGGCGGAATCTATGGCTACACCTTC	CSASVFGGIYGYTF
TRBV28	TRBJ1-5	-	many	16	TGTGCCAGCAGTTCCCCCGGGGGATTTAGCAATCAGCCCCAGCATTTT	CASSSPGGFSNQPQHF
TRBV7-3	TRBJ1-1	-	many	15	TGTGCCAGCACTAAAAACGGGGTCCAGGGCGCTGAAGCTTTCTTT	CASTKNGVQGAEAFF
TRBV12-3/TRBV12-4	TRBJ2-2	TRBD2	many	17	TGTGCCAGCAGTCTGACTAGCGGGGGCCCCCGCACCGGGGAGCTGTTTTTT	CASSLTSGGPRTGELFF
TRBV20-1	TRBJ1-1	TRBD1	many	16	TGCAGTGCTAGAGATACAGAGACAGGGGCGGCCACTGAAGCTTTCTTT	CSARDTETGAATEAFF
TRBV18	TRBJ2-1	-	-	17	TGTGCCAGCTCACCACAACTGGCAGCCAACTCCTACAATGAGCAGTTCTTC	CASSPQLAANSYNEQFF
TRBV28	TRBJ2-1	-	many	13	TGTGCCAGCAGTTTATCGGTCCACAATGAGCAGTTCTTC	CASSLSVHNEQFF
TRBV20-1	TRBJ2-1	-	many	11	TGCAGTGCTGCCGGGGGCAATGAGCAGTTCTTC	CSAAGGNEQFF
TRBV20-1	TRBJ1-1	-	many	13	TGCAGTGCTAGCCGCCTTACGAACACTGAAGCTTTCTTT	CSASRLTNTEAFF
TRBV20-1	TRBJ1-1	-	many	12	TGCAGTGCTAGAGTGTTGTTTGTCGAAGCTTTCTTT	CSARVLFVEAFF
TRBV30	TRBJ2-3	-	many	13	TGTGCCTGCGGACGGGGCAGCACAGATACGCAGTATTTT	CACGRGSTDTQYF
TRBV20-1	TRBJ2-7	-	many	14	TGCAGTGCTAGAGATGTCGGCGCAACCTACGAGCAGTACTTC	CSARDVGATYEQYF
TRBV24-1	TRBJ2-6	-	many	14	TGTGCCACCAGTGGAGGGCCTGGGGCCAACGTCCTGACTTTC	CATSGGPGANVLTF
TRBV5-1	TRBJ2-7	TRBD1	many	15	TGCGCCAGCAGCTTGTCACCCGGGACAGCCTACGAGCAGTACTTC	CASSLSPGTAYEQYF
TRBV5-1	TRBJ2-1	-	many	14	TGCGCCAGCACCGCCCAGGGGTTGGCGCGTGAGCAGTTCTTC	CASTAQGLAREQFF
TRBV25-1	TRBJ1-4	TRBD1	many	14	TGTGCCAGCAGCGACCAGGACAGGGTTGAAAAACTGTTTTTT	CASSDQDRVEKLFF
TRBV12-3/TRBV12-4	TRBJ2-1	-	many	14	TGTGCCAGCAGCTCCGTAGCCTCCTACAATGAGCAGTTCTTC	CASSSVASYNEQFF
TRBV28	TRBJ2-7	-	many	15	TGTGCCAGCAGTTCTGGGGAGGTCACCACCTACGAGCAGTACTTC	CASSSGEVTTYEQYF
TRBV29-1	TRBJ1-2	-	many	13	TGCAGCGTCCTGGGGGGCTCCTACTATGGCTACACCTTC	CSVLGGSYYGYTF
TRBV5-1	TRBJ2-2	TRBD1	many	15	TGCGCCAGCAGCTTCACCGGGACAGCAAGCGGGGAGCTGTTTTTT	CASSFTGTASGELFF
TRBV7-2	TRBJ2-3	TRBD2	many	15	TGTGCCAGCAGCACCCGGGGGGGTGGCCTAGTAGCGCAGTATTTT	CASSTRGGGLVAQYF
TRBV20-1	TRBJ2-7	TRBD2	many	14	TGCAGTGCGACCGAGCGGGAGTATAACTACGAGCAGTACTTC	CSATEREYNYEQYF
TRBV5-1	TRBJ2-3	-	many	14	TGCGCCAGCAGTTCCAGGGTTTCGGGGAATACGCAGTATTTT	CASSSRVSGNTQYF
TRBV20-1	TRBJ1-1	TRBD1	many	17	TGCAGTGCTAGACTAATCCCGGGACAGGGAATGAACACTGAAGCTTTCTTT	CSARLIPGQGMNTEAFF
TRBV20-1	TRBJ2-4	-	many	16	TGCAGTGCTAGAGATTTTGAGGGGTTAGCCAAAAACATTCAGTACTTC	CSARDFEGLAKNIQYF
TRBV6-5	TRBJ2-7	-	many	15	TGTGCCAGTTCTACCTTGGGGATAACCTCATACGAGCAGTACTTC	CASSTLGITSYEQYF
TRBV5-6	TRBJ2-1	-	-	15	TGTGCCAGCAGGACGTCAGCGGAGCTGTACAATGAGCAGTTCTTC	CASRTSAELYNEQFF
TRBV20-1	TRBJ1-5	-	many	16	TGCAGTGCTAGACTGAAAAAACAGGGAACGAATCAGCCCCAGCATTTT	CSARLKKQGTNQPQHF
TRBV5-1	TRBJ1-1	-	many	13	TGCGCCAGCAGCTTGGCTCCGAACACTGAAGCTTTCTTT	CASSLAPNTEAFF
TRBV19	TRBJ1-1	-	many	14	TGTGCCAGTAGTATATGGCACGGGAGCACTGAAGCTTTCTTT	CASSIWHGSTEAFF
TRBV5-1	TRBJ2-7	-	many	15	TGCGCCAGCAGCTTGAGGGGCAGTCTCTCCTACGAGCAGTACTTC	CASSLRGSLSYEQYF
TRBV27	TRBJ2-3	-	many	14	TGTGCCAGCAGTCTCCCCCGGCCGGGGCAGAGGCAGTATTTT	CASSLPRPGQRQYF
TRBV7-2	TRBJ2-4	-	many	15	TGTGCCAGCAGCTTATTTGGTTACTTAGGGAACATTCAGTACTTC	CASSLFGYLGNIQYF